The 28 T cell receptor beta chains listed next were all sequenced from one sample in a study of blood T cell repertoires in COVID-19. Using immunoSEQ multiplex PCR, the repertoire was profiled, and TCRdb retains in-frame clones only, with some absent. This sample has nearly 65,000 clones; around 80% occur once, and the top ten carry more than 10%. Sequencing used peripheral blood. Receptor source: a human donor in a cohort sampled during active COVID-19.

This clone was counted a few times. V usage is TRBV4-2 and J usage is TRBJ2-7, with 7 bases matching TRBD1. Germline CDR1 reads LGHNA; CDR2 reads YNFKEQ. The CDR3 is 15 amino acids. Unmatched junction bases numbered 5, after V lost 1 base and J lost 2 bases. The CDR3 protein is CASSQGKGGTYEQYF. For the CDR3, the DNA is TGTGCCAGCAGCCAAGGAAAAGGGGGCACCTACGAGCAGTACTTC.

V gene TRBV3-1 (or the pseudogene TRBV3-2) combines with J gene TRBJ1-4; TRBD1 is a possible D gene (6 bases). Germline lookup yields CDR1 LGHDT and CDR2 YNNKEL (reference sequence). This CDR3 has 14 amino acids. Deletions cut 3 bases from V and 6 bases from J, with 11 bases between. CDR3 sequence reads: CASSQGGPYEKLFF. The CDR3 coding sequence is TGTGCCAGCAGCCAGGGGGGGCCGTATGAAAAACTGTTTTTT.

The DNA of the CDR3 is TGCAGTGCTAGCCCCAGGGGTGGCTACACCTTC. Its protein product is CSASPRGGYTF. The J gene is TRBJ1-2, the V gene TRBV20-1; possible D gene TRBD1, 6 bases. From germline, CDR1 is DFQATT and CDR2 SNEGSKA (reference sequence). This CDR3 spans 11 amino acids. The V end was cut by 3 bases, the J end by 7 bases, with 9 bases between.

The chain has TRBV19 and TRBJ2-1; 9 nucleotides line up with TRBD2. The V segment lost 0 bases and the J segment 7 bases; nucleotides outside the gene matches: 10. Looked up from germline, CDR1 is LNHDA and CDR2 is SQIVND (reference sequence). The CDR3 spans 17 residues. The CDR3: CASSIDQPAGGGNEQFF. The CDR3 nucleotides read TGTGCCAGTAGTATAGATCAGCCAGCGGGGGGAGGGAATGAGCAGTTCTTC.

CDR3 nucleotide sequence: TGTGCCAGCAGCTTACCACATCACCTCAAGACGGGAGGCTACACCTTC. This codes for CASSLPHHLKTGGYTF. This chain joins TRBV7-9 and TRBJ1-2; D gene unclear. Germline assignment: CDR1 SEHNR and CDR2 FQNEAQ (reference sequence). V was cut by 2 bases and J by 8 bases, with 21 bases left in between. The CDR3 length is 16 residues.

This clone showed up just once. The chain joins TRBV4-1 to TRBJ1-1; D is unresolved. The CDR3 length is 13 residues. Per germline, CDR1 MGHRA and CDR2 YSYEKL. V lost 5 bases and J 6 bases, leaving 13 bases between the germline ends. The CDR3, as DNA: TGCGCCAGCAGCAGATCCCGGGTCGCTGAAGCTTTCTTT. Translating gives CASSRSRVAEAFF.

The rearrangement joins TRBV5-5 to TRBJ2-7; tentative D call: TRBD1 (6 bases). The CDR3 spans 15 residues. Trimming removed 4 bases at V and 4 bases at J, with 18 bases between. Germline V gene sequence: CDR1 SGHKS, CDR2 YYEKEE (reference sequence). CDR3 nucleotides: TGTGCCAGCAGCCAAGCCCCCTCCGGACAGTACGAGCAGTACTTC. It encodes CASSQAPSGQYEQYF.

The chain is built from TRBV15 and TRBJ1-6; possible D gene TRBD1, 6 bases. The CDR3 has 15 amino acids. V dropped 8 bases and J dropped 0 bases, with 11 bases sitting between them. Germline CDR1 and CDR2: LNHNV and YYDKDF (reference sequence). DNA of the CDR3: TGTGCCACCGGGAAGGACAGCTCCTATAATTCACCCCTCCACTTT. This encodes CATGKDSSYNSPLHF.

The genes are TRBV7-9 and TRBJ2-7; a possible D gene is TRBD2 (5 bases). Germline CDR1 is SEHNR and CDR2 is FQNEAQ (reference sequence). Trimming left V 3 bases short and J 3 bases short, with 12 bases between. The CDR3 spans 14 residues. Written as DNA, the CDR3 is TGTGCCAGCAGCTTCGGGGAGATGTACTACGAGCAGTACTTC. Protein product: CASSFGEMYYEQYF.

This clone is a singleton in its sample. The chain employs TRBV27 and TRBJ2-1; 11 bases map to TRBD2. This CDR3 contains 18 residues. The ends lost 4 bases at V and 2 bases at J; junction bases unmatched: 10. The germline gives CDR1 MNHEY, CDR2 SMNVEV (reference sequence). The CDR3 loop is CASSSQFTSGSTYNEQFF. In DNA, the CDR3 is TGTGCCAGCAGTTCTCAATTTACTAGCGGGAGTACCTACAATGAGCAGTTCTTC.

This clone appeared a single time. This chain connects TRBV19 to TRBJ1-1, with unresolved D. Germline-derived CDR1 and CDR2 are LNHDA and SQIVND (reference sequence). V gave up 1 base and J gave up 0 bases, with 12 bases separating them. The CDR3 is made up of 16 amino acids. The CDR3 DNA follows: TGTGCCAGTAGTATAGGCCTCCGAGGGTTGAACACTGAAGCTTTCTTT. It translates to CASSIGLRGLNTEAFF.

This clone was detected only once. The chain has TRBV4-3 and TRBJ1-4; D ambiguous. The CDR3 is 14 residues long. Germline CDR1 and CDR2: LGHNA and YSLEER. Trimming took 0 bases from V and 4 from J, leaving 6 bases between them. CDR3 sequence reads: CASSQDRFNEKLFF. In DNA form, the CDR3 reads TGCGCCAGCAGCCAAGACAGGTTTAATGAAAAACTGTTTTTT.

The chain is built from TRBV5-1 and TRBJ2-4, with TRBD2 matching over 7 bases. CDR1 is SGHRS and CDR2 is YFSETQ in the germline V gene. CDR3 length: 13 amino acids. The V and J ends lost 1 base and 12 bases, in that order; junction bases with no gene match: 7. The CDR3 is CASSLRGRGDQYF. The CDR3 DNA reads TGCGCCAGCAGCTTGCGAGGGAGGGGAGATCAGTACTTC.

The rearrangement uses TRBV7-2 and TRBJ2-7; TRBD2 agrees at 12 bases. Germline V CDR1 and CDR2: SGHTA, FQGNSA. This CDR3 has 15 residues. The ends lost 4 bases at V and 2 bases at J; junction bases unmatched: 3. CDR3 in amino acids: CASSSGLAGTYEQYF. The CDR3 nucleotides are TGTGCCAGCAGCTCCGGACTAGCGGGGACCTACGAGCAGTACTTC.

This clone has only a few counts. The V and J genes are TRBV6-2 or TRBV6-3 and TRBJ1-1; D gene uncertain. Trimming took off 6 bases at V and 11 bases at J, with 19 bases between the two ends. Germline lookup yields CDR1 MNHEY and CDR2 SVGEGT. This CDR3 comprises 13 residues. The CDR3: CASSLRKSLQAFF. The CDR3 DNA is TGTGCCAGCAGCCTACGTAAGAGCTTACAGGCTTTCTTT.

The J gene is TRBJ1-6, the V gene TRBV21-1; the table's D call of TRBD1 was not tested on the DNA. TRBV21-1 is noted as a pseudogene. The CDR3 loop spans 19 amino acids. CDR3 nucleotide sequence: TGTGCCAGCAGCATAAACAGGTACCCCCGATTCCCTAAAAGAATGTCCCTCCACTTT. Its protein product is CASSINRYPRFPKRMSLHF.

The chain carries TRBV30 and TRBJ1-2; D gene unclear. The germline CDR1 and CDR2 sequences are GTSNPN and SVGIG (reference sequence). This CDR3 comprises 17 residues. V lost 0 bases and J 4 bases, leaving 21 bases between the germline ends. The CDR3 loop reads CAWSVESGAPGVYGYTF. DNA for the CDR3: TGTGCCTGGAGTGTAGAAAGTGGCGCTCCGGGAGTCTATGGCTACACCTTC.

The V gene is TRBV5-6, the J gene TRBJ2-7; D is unclear. The CDR3 consists of 13 residues. CDR1 and CDR2 from the germline V gene are SGHDT and YYEEEE. Trimming stripped 3 bases from V and 4 bases from J, with 11 bases between. The CDR3 spells CASSSFTNYEQYF. In DNA, the CDR3 is TGTGCCAGCAGCTCATTCACTAATTACGAGCAGTACTTC.

The V gene is TRBV29-1, the J gene TRBJ2-7, with a possible D match to TRBD1 (6 bases). Germline V gene lookup returns CDR1 SQVTM and CDR2 ANQGSEA. V was shortened by 5 bases and J by 2 bases, with 13 bases between the two germline ends. This CDR3 spans 13 amino acids. Written as DNA, the CDR3 is TGCAGCGTTCGCGACAGGAATACCTACGAGCAGTACTTC. Its translation is CSVRDRNTYEQYF.

The V call is TRBV14, the J call TRBJ1-2; unclear D gene. CDR3 length: 16 residues. From germline, CDR1 is SGHDN and CDR2 FVKESK. V was shortened by 0 bases and J by 0 bases, with 11 bases between the two germline ends. CDR3 sequence (DNA): TGTGCCAGCAGCCAAGACCCCCCCATTCCTAACTATGGCTACACCTTC. Protein product: CASSQDPPIPNYGYTF.

The rearrangement joins TRBV27 to TRBJ2-1, with D unresolved. The ends were cut back, 0 bases at V and 8 bases at J, with 14 bases in the middle. CDR3 size: 15 residues. Germline V gene sequence: CDR1 MNHEY, CDR2 SMNVEV (reference sequence). For the CDR3, the DNA is TGTGCCAGCAGTTTATCGGTCGGGTTCGGCGATGAGCAGTTCTTC. Amino acid sequence: CASSLSVGFGDEQFF.

The chain employs TRBV18 and TRBJ1-2; 9 bases map to TRBD1. V lost 3 bases to trimming and J lost 6 bases; unmatched junction nucleotides: 8. Germline CDR1 KGHSH, CDR2 LQKENI. The CDR3 is made up of 15 amino acids. The CDR3 is CASSPNRDRADGYTF. The CDR3 DNA reads TGTGCCAGCTCACCTAACCGGGACAGGGCTGATGGCTACACCTTC.

The V call is TRBV9, the J call TRBJ1-2, with 9 nucleotides matching TRBD1. After removal of 0 bases from V and 5 bases from J, the junction contained 14 bases not matched to a gene. The CDR3 is 18 amino acids. The germline V gene has CDR1 SGDLS and CDR2 YYNGEE. CDR3 coding DNA: TGTGCCAGCAGCGTAGCTACTACAGGGGGCGCGGGAGGATATGGCTACACCTTC. This encodes CASSVATTGGAGGYGYTF.

V usage is TRBV9 and J usage is TRBJ1-1, with TRBD1 identical over 10 bases. V lost 4 bases to trimming and J lost 5 bases; unmatched junction nucleotides: 8. In germline, CDR1 is SGDLS, CDR2 YYNGEE. This CDR3 spans 15 amino acids. The CDR3 DNA reads TGTGCCAGCAGCCGGGGACAGGGGAGTATAACTGAAGCTTTCTTT. Translation: CASSRGQGSITEAFF.

This chain links TRBV6-2 or TRBV6-3 with TRBJ1-1; 8 nucleotides agree with TRBD1. With 5 bases clipped from V and 1 base from J, the junction kept 6 bases outside the gene matches. Germline V gene lookup returns CDR1 MNHEY and CDR2 SVGEGT. The CDR3 consists of 15 residues. The CDR3 is CASSTLGTGNTEAFF. The CDR3, as DNA: TGTGCCAGCAGTACCCTCGGGACAGGGAACACTGAAGCTTTCTTT.

V usage is TRBV30 and J usage is TRBJ2-7; 8 bases align to TRBD2. This CDR3 is built from 16 residues. The V segment lost 6 bases and the J segment 2 bases; nucleotides outside the gene matches: 15. Germline V gene data show CDR1 as GTSNPN and CDR2 as SVGIG (reference sequence). The chain's CDR3 is CACNPRQRGSTYEQYF. The CDR3 bases are TGTGCCTGCAACCCCAGGCAGCGGGGGTCAACCTACGAGCAGTACTTC. Using reference TRBV30 and TRBJ2-7 for the parts outside the CDR3, the full variable domain is SQTIHQWPATLVQPVGSPLSLECTVEGTSNPNLYWYRQAAGRGLQLLFYSVGIGQISSEVPQNLSASRPQDRQFILSSKKLLLSDSGFYLCACNPRQRGSTYEQYFGPGTRLTVT.

This clone is a singleton in its sample. The rearrangement links TRBV7-9 to TRBJ2-3; 12 bases line up with TRBD2. CDR1 and CDR2 (germline): SEHNR, FQNEAQ (reference sequence). Germline trimming cut 5 bases from V and 0 bases from J; bases unmatched to any gene: 6. This CDR3 is 17 amino acids long. The CDR3 spells CASSLLAGGTSTDTQYF. CDR3 in DNA: TGTGCCAGCAGCCTACTAGCGGGGGGCACAAGCACAGATACGCAGTATTTT.

The rearrangement uses TRBV4-3 and TRBJ1-1; no clear D. V dropped 1 base and J dropped 4 bases, with 13 bases sitting between them. CDR1 and CDR2 (germline): LGHNA, YSLEER. The CDR3 is 15 amino acids. This CDR3 reads CASSQVVSEVTEAFF. CDR3 sequence (DNA): TGCGCCAGCAGCCAAGTTGTCAGCGAAGTCACTGAAGCTTTCTTT.